The rows below give T cell receptor beta chains drawn from one sample of a study of blood T cell repertoires in COVID-19. The repertoire was sequenced with immunoSEQ multiplex PCR; TCRdb's copy has only in-frame clones and lacks some. The table has about 240,000 clones, about 83% seen once. Sequencing used peripheral blood. Receptors were obtained from an elderly man with acute or convalescent COVID-19. CDR3s include the opening cysteine and the closing phenylalanine or tryptophan. D genes are given only for firm matches. Where a row states a size, it is once, few, many or the class of an expanded clone; other rows omit it.

J gene,D gene,V gene,clone size,CDR3 DNA,CDR3 protein
TRBJ1-3,NA,TRBV24-1,NA,TGTGCCACCAGTGATCCAAACGGGGTGCCTCAGAGCTCTGGAAACACCATATATTTT,CATSDPNGVPQSSGNTIYF
TRBJ2-7,NA,TRBV6-5,NA,TGTGCCAGCAGTCCCCCAGGGGGGCTTGAGAACTTC,CASSPPGGLENF
TRBJ2-1,TRBD1,TRBV19,NA,TGTGCCAGTAGTACAGGGACAGGGAGCTCCTACAATGAGCAGTTCTTC,CASSTGTGSSYNEQFF
TRBJ2-7,NA,TRBV7-8,NA,TGTGCCAGCAGCTTGGCCAGACCGGGCCGAGGGTTCGCCTACGAGCAGTACTTC,CASSLARPGRGFAYEQYF
TRBJ1-1,TRBD1,TRBV18,once,TGTGCCAGCTCACCACCGTCGACAGGGGGGGGAGCTTTCTTT,CASSPPSTGGGAFF
TRBJ1-1,NA,TRBV5-4,NA,TGTGCCAGCAGCTTGGACCGGGGATCCTGGAACACTGAAGCTTTCTTT,CASSLDRGSWNTEAFF
TRBJ1-6,NA,TRBV19,NA,TGTGCCAGTAGGACTCAGGGATCCTATAATTCACCCCTCCACTTT,CASRTQGSYNSPLHF
TRBJ2-2,NA,TRBV6-5,NA,TGTGCCCTTTCTCCTTCGGGCAGGGCAACCGGGGAGCTGTTTTTT,CALSPSGRATGELFF
TRBJ2-3,TRBD1,TRBV6-5,NA,TGTGCCAGCAACAGGGGGCTACCCCTAGATACGCAGTATTTT,CASNRGLPLDTQYF
TRBJ2-1,NA,TRBV7-3,NA,TGTGCCAGCAGCTTAAGCTCGGGTAATGAGCAGTTCTTC,CASSLSSGNEQFF
TRBJ2-7,NA,TRBV5-1,NA,TGCGCCAGCAGTCCTCAGGGGGGCGCCTACGAGCAGTACTTC,CASSPQGGAYEQYF
TRBJ2-7,NA,TRBV28,NA,TGTGCCAGCAGTTTGTACGGGGGCGAGCAGTACTTC,CASSLYGGEQYF
TRBJ2-1,NA,TRBV9,NA,TGTGCCAGCAGTAGTGGGGATCGACCCACCGGGGATGAGCAGTTCTTC,CASSSGDRPTGDEQFF
TRBJ2-1,TRBD2,TRBV12-3/TRBV12-4,NA,TGTGCCAGCACCCTTAGCGGGAGGGAGCAGTTCTTC,CASTLSGREQFF
TRBJ1-2,NA,TRBV6-6,NA,TGTGCCAGCAGTCTCGGGACAACGCTGGCCTATGGCTACACCTTC,CASSLGTTLAYGYTF